This T cell receptor beta chain was recovered during a study of cytomegalovirus exposure and HLA in healthy donors. Overall study: Unique TCR beta sequences numbering around 110 million came from 190 million or so T cells in an earlier analysis. Study-wide results and limits: Across donors, presence/absence analyses took sequencing depth to be roughly uniform. Sequencing probably produced one cluster of sequence variants that were highly shared. Some public TCRs appeared in many individuals, while most sequences were rare.

The study ran its PCR with 60 Vbeta and 13 Jbeta primers. The protocol was immunoSEQ multiplex PCR, while the TCRdb copy is restricted to in-frame clones and leaves out a portion. Here the sample spans about 140,000 clones, 70% to 75% being singletons. With respect to this clone: The antigen is unknown.

Trimming took off 2 bases at V and 2 bases at J, with 3 bases between the two ends. CDR1 is MNHEY, CDR2 SVGAGI, per germline. This CDR3 contains 12 residues. Sample: PBMCs. V gene TRBV6-5 combines with J gene TRBJ1-1; D not resolved. This sequence was found in a human donor in good health. CDR3 sequence: CASSYLNTEAFF. In nucleotides, the CDR3 is TGTGCCAGCAGTTACCTTAACACTGAAGCTTTCTTT.